The T cell receptor beta chain under discussion was sequenced for a study of regulatory T cells in long-lasting Graves disease (dated by TCRdb to about 2021). About the investigation overall: Patients with newly diagnosed Graves' disease had been on antithyroid drugs for under 3 months. This study used TCR sequencing and RNA sequencing of peripheral blood to compare persistent Graves' disease patients against newly diagnosed Graves' disease patients. The study took place in China and was registered as a clinical trial. A total of about 33 samples underwent TCR sequencing, from roughly 13 patients with persistent Graves' disease and 20 or so patients with newly diagnosed Graves' disease. Overall study outcomes, separate from this receptor: The study examined only peripheral blood because the primary lesion, thyroid tissue, could not be accessed. Compared with newly diagnosed patients, patients with persistent Graves' disease had lower TCR Shannon entropy and fewer highly expanded clones, which suggests clonal expansion. The authors acknowledged the small sample size as a limitation that may reduce accuracy. Only the TCR beta chain was sequenced and analyzed. Patients with persistent disease shared more public clonotypes (about 2,500) than newly diagnosed patients did (about 970). TRBV28, TRBJ1-2 and TRBJ2-5 were preferentially used in persistent disease, while TRBV20-1 and TRBJ2-1 were favored in newly diagnosed disease.

This clonotype came up many times. The antigen it binds to is not known. Base quality data are lacking; no much larger clone is found one base away. The CDR3 has 15 amino acids, counting the end cysteine and phenylalanine. The retained sequence is limited to the CDR3, 45 bases, with the frame set at the first base. CDR1 and CDR2 are drawn from the germline V gene: SGHNT, YENEEA. V and J are truncated by 4 bases and 5 bases respectively, leaving an intervening sequence of 17 bases. This specimen's time point label, interpreted: newly diagnosed GD, antithyroid drugs for less than 3 months. For both TCR sequencing and RNA sequencing, RNA was extracted from PBMCs using TRIzol. The diagnosis of Graves' disease was made according to American Thyroid Association guidelines. Patients were recruited from an endocrinology department in Xi'an, China. Each patient gave about 8.1 milliliters of peripheral blood, collected in an EDTA anticoagulant tube. PBMCs were isolated by Ficoll Paque Plus density gradient separation without further T cell sorting. An Agilent 2100 Bioanalyzer and agarose gel were used to check RNA quality, while a NanoDrop 2000 measured RNA concentration.

The library was built by means of multiplex PCR. TCRdb shows the sequencer as Illumina HiSeq 4000. iRepertoire HTBI primers and Arm-PCR amplification of CDR3 regions were used to construct TCR beta libraries. Before sequencing, the PCR products underwent gel purification. The authors' analysis ran thus. Gene usage analysis of CDR3 amino acid clonotypes relied on the roughly 60 TRBV and about 15 TRBJ segments identified across samples. Filtered high-quality paired reads were merged into contigs using COPE and FqMerger. BLAST was used to align contigs to IMGT TRBV, TRBD and TRBJ reference genes, with CDR3 defined following IMGT. Any clonotype with a frequency above 0.1% was counted as a highly expanded clone. Shannon entropy served as the measure of repertoire diversity, while the Gini coefficient captured V-J evenness. Clonotypes shared by more than one individual were considered public. TCRdb itself trimmed the public reads at Q25 with fastp, ran MiXCR and retained productive beta chains. Rows are unified per CDR3 protein, each entry keeping the most common DNA and genes. V and J calls and clone size were set by TCRdb, not the authors. This sample gives under 450,000 distinct CDR3 sequences in total; roughly 10% of them show up just once. Of the sample, approximately 17% is held by the ten largest clones.

Separately, the same data were catalogued under a study of T cells in Graves' hyperthyroidism and ophthalmopathy. As that second paper reports: A patient counted as having stable Graves' hyperthyroidism if no progression to ophthalmopathy occurred over 18 months of follow-up. Hyperthyroidism patients were newly diagnosed, with disease duration under 2 months, and aged 18 to 65 years. Exclusion was applied to patients with uncontrolled infections, other autoimmune diseases, pregnancy or lactation. Clinical symptoms, serum thyroxine and TRAb, thyroid ultrasound, and orbital computed tomography formed the basis for the diagnoses. For the first round of RT-PCR on the TCR CDR3, the HTBI primer set was used together with the Qiagen OneStep RT-PCR kit. Most expanded thyroid clonotypes (frequency above 0.001) were also found in blood, which suggests that blood repertoires may mirror thyroid immune responses. A 13 V-J signature model separated ophthalmopathy from stable hyperthyroidism, with nearly 90% sensitivity and 81.08% specificity in cross-validation and 80%/75% in testing. In validation, the model predicted progression to ophthalmopathy a median of roughly 6.5 months before onset, with approximately 68% sensitivity and roughly 72% specificity. To identify distinguishing TCR V-J signatures, a discovery cohort of 90 to 100 patients was used, comprising 43 with Graves' ophthalmopathy and some 60 with stable Graves' hyperthyroidism. Whether ophthalmopathy could be predicted prospectively was tested in an independent validation cohort made up of approximately 19 hyperthyroidism patients plus 17 patients who later progressed to ophthalmopathy. The 100 discovery patients were divided at random into training and test sets in a 7:3 ratio. In addition, the study compared T-cell repertoires in thyroid tissue and in blood from roughly six Graves' hyperthyroidism patients. Once sampling was done, hyperthyroidism patients were given methimazole at a starting dose of 30 mg daily, whereas ophthalmopathy patients were given high-dose intravenous methylprednisolone. The libraries were constructed in a second round of multiplex PCR and then size-selected and purified. Libraries were sequenced paired-end with 100 bp reads on an Illumina HiSeq2000. SOAPnuke was used to process the raw data, throwing out any read that contained adapters or uncalled bases, had a mean Phred below 15, or lacked an exact constant-primer or identifier match. COPE v1.2.5 was used to merge the high-quality paired reads, and each unique nucleotide sequence was defined as a clonotype. Clonotypes were aligned to IMGT TRBV, TRBD and TRBJ reference segments using MiTCR v1.1. The analysis included only V-J combinations with a frequency above 0.0001, which together covered about 99% of the repertoires. The TCS score was defined as the ratio of F50 (clonal expansion) to E x V (chaos), calculated using BLOSUM62-based TCRdist between CDR3 peptides within each V-J. Welch's t-statistics and random forest reduced 500 to 650 V-J features to 13, which were used in a naive Bayes classifier (R e1071). Sample size was not statistically predetermined, and investigators were not blinded to group allocation. According to the paper, TCR Vbeta CDR3 sequencing was carried out on 120 to 150 peripheral blood samples, which came from approximately 43 ophthalmopathy, around 75 hyperthyroidism and approximately 17 progressor patients.

The input for sequencing was peripheral blood mononuclear cells (PBMCs), taken at new diagnosis, from a patient treated with antithyroid drugs. The chain employs TRBV11-3 and TRBJ2-5; the best D guess is TRBD2, with 6 bases matching. This sequence was found in a woman in her late teens or twenties with Graves disease. Donor details come from another sample of the same person, matched by shared clones. In nucleotides, the sequence is TGTGCCAGCAGCTCTCCGGGACTTCCAGGGGAGACCCAGTACTTC. Its translation reads: CASSSPGLPGETQYF.